Listed here is a single TCR beta chain. Its cognate antigen is unknown. The CDR3 carries no conserved terminal phenylalanine or tryptophan, so it likely arises from a read error. The V gene lost 2 bases and the J gene lost 6 bases, with 10 bases spanning the gap. The CDR3 length is 13 residues. In germline, CDR1 is SGHNT, CDR2 YYREEE (reference sequence). MiXCR was run by TCRdb on the RT-PCR reads, yielding one entry per CDR3 protein. The sample shows about 650,000 distinct CDR3 sequences, about 15% of them seen only once. The data originate from a study of response to subunit inactivated influenza vaccine. Findings of the study overall: Authors suggested each seasonal flu vaccination may recruit only limited numbers of new T cells.

V gene TRBV5-4 combines with J gene TRBJ2-3; maybe TRBD1 (5 bases). This sample comprised PBMCs from blood, obtained 11 to 12 days after vaccination. This clonotype was obtained from a man aged 50 or older who received an inactivated influenza vaccine. Written as DNA, the CDR3 is TGTGCCAGCAGCTTAGGGGATGGGGATACGCAGTATTAT. Translated, it gives CASSLGDGDTQYY.